One sample yielded the 23 T cell receptor beta chains listed below, sequenced in a study of blood T cell repertoires in COVID-19. Produced via immunoSEQ multiplex PCR; TCRdb's table is partial and in-frame only. The sample includes about 150,000 clones, approximately 82% of them seen just once. The sequenced sample was peripheral blood. These receptor sequences come from a human donor with acute or convalescent COVID-19. The donor label of this sample is uncertain.

The chain employs TRBV6-5 and TRBJ1-3, with no clear D. Trimming removed 4 bases at V and 0 bases at J, with 13 bases between. The CDR3 runs 16 residues. Germline CDR1 reads MNHEY; CDR2 reads SVGAGI. CDR3 sequence reads: CASSSLGSNSGNTIYF. CDR3 nucleotide sequence: TGTGCCAGCAGTTCCCTGGGTAGCAACTCTGGAAACACCATATATTTT.

This clone came up once. V gene TRBV5-4 combines with J gene TRBJ1-1; D is undetermined. Trimming shortened V by 3 bases and J by 12 bases, and 18 bases separated the two germline ends. Germline CDR1 reads SGHNT; CDR2 reads YYREEE (reference sequence). This CDR3 is 13 amino acids long. The CDR3 sequence is CASSWGEIGRTFF. CDR3 sequence (DNA): TGTGCCAGCAGCTGGGGAGAGATTGGGAGGACTTTCTTT.

The DNA for the CDR3 is TGTGCCTGCCGGAGAGGGGGTGACACCGGGGAGCTGTTTTTT. As protein: CACRRGGDTGELFF. V gene TRBV27 combines with J gene TRBJ2-2, with D possibly being TRBD1 (6 bases). This CDR3 spans 14 amino acids. The ends were cut back, 11 bases at V and 3 bases at J, with 16 bases in the middle. Germline V lookup: CDR1 MNHEY, CDR2 SMNVEV (reference sequence).

This chain joins TRBV7-6 and TRBJ1-4; tentatively, D is TRBD1 (6 bases). The CDR3 contains 17 residues. Trimming pared 2 bases from V and 6 bases from J, leaving 19 bases between. Germline V gene lookup returns CDR1 SGHVS and CDR2 FNYEAQ. DNA for the CDR3: TGTGCCAGCAGCTTACACCAAGGGGCAGGGGTGGATGAAAAACTGTTTTTT. Its protein product is CASSLHQGAGVDEKLFF.

This sequence joins TRBV5-1 and TRBJ2-7; D not resolved. Germline V gene lookup returns CDR1 SGHRS and CDR2 YFSETQ. Trimming took 4 bases from V and 0 from J, leaving 11 bases between them. This CDR3 is 14 amino acids long. The CDR3: CASSLQTNSYEQYF. In DNA form, the CDR3 reads TGCGCCAGCAGCCTACAGACAAACTCCTACGAGCAGTACTTC.

CDR3 amino acids: CASSADRGGDTEAFF. The DNA for the CDR3 is TGTGCCAGCAGCGCCGACAGGGGAGGGGATACTGAAGCTTTCTTT. This chain joins TRBV7-9 and TRBJ1-1, with TRBD1 matching over 8 bases. The germline CDR1 and CDR2 sequences are SEHNR and FQNEAQ (reference sequence). The J segment lost 5 bases and the V segment lost 5 bases, leaving 10 bases of the junction unmatched. The CDR3 is made up of 15 amino acids.

This chain connects TRBV29-1 to TRBJ1-1; 11 bases map to TRBD1. Germline-derived CDR1 and CDR2 are SQVTM and ANQGSEA. The CDR3 runs to 13 residues. Trimming removed 4 bases from V and 8 bases from J; junction bases left unmatched: 6. The CDR3 coding sequence is TGCAGCGTTGCTGATTGGACAGGGGGCGAAGCTTTCTTT. Translation gives CSVADWTGGEAFF. Filled out from reference TRBV29-1 and TRBJ1-1, the complete variable domain reads SAVISQKPSRDICQRGTSLTIQCQVDSQVTMMFWYRQQPGQSLTLIATANQGSEATYESGFVIDKFPISRPNLTFSTLTVSNMSPEDSSIYLCSVADWTGGEAFFGQGTRLTVV.

The chain employs TRBV7-3 and TRBJ1-1, with TRBD1 matching over 9 bases. The CDR3 covers 17 residues. Germline V gene sequence: CDR1 SGHTA, CDR2 FQGTGA. V lost 4 bases and J lost 5; bases outside the gene matches: 14. CDR3 coding DNA: TGTGCCAGCAGCTCAATAATGGCGACAGGGGGTGGGACTGAAGCTTTCTTT. Translation: CASSSIMATGGGTEAFF. Drawing the rest from reference TRBV7-3 and TRBJ1-1, the complete variable domain is GAGVSQTPSNKVTEKGKYVELRCDPISGHTALYWYRQSLGQGPEFLIYFQGTGAADDSGLPNDRFFAVRPEGSVSTLKIQRTERGDSAVYLCASSSIMATGGGTEAFFGQGTRLTVV.

The chain employs TRBV5-1 and TRBJ2-7; TRBD2 might be the D (6 bases). Trimming pared 3 bases from V and 5 bases from J, leaving 18 bases between. The CDR3 consists of 15 residues. In germline, CDR1 is SGHRS, CDR2 YFSETQ. CDR3 in amino acids: CASSYGGLGGNEQYF. The CDR3, as DNA: TGCGCCAGCAGCTATGGGGGACTGGGCGGGAACGAGCAGTACTTC.

This chain joins TRBV5-1 and TRBJ2-7; 10 nucleotides match TRBD1. Germline V gives CDR1 SGHRS, CDR2 YFSETQ. J lost 3 bases, V lost 4 bases, and 13 bases had no gene match. This CDR3 has 17 amino acids. CDR3 sequence reads: CASSASTGTGDFYEQYF. The CDR3 DNA sequence: TGCGCCAGCAGCGCCTCGACCGGGACAGGGGACTTCTACGAGCAGTACTTC.

The rearrangement uses TRBV7-9 and TRBJ1-2; 8 bases match TRBD1. This CDR3 contains 14 residues. In germline, CDR1 is SEHNR, CDR2 FQNEAQ (reference sequence). Trimming at V came to 2 bases and at J to 6 bases, leaving 5 bases not matched to a gene. As DNA, the CDR3 is TGTGCCAGCAGCTTACAGGGGGCTTCTAATGGCTACACCTTC. Its translation is CASSLQGASNGYTF.

The V and J genes are TRBV30 and TRBJ2-6; no reliable D call. Germline CDR1 is GTSNPN and CDR2 is SVGIG (reference sequence). Trimming stripped 0 bases from V and 4 bases from J, with 25 bases between. The CDR3 runs to 20 residues. Here the CDR3 reads CAWSVDQLPRYSQGANVLTF. CDR3 nucleotides: TGTGCCTGGAGTGTAGATCAGCTACCAAGGTATTCACAGGGGGCCAACGTCCTGACTTTC. Together with reference TRBV30 and TRBJ2-6, the CDR3 gives the full variable domain: SQTIHQWPATLVQPVGSPLSLECTVEGTSNPNLYWYRQAAGRGLQLLFYSVGIGQISSEVPQNLSASRPQDRQFILSSKKLLLSDSGFYLCAWSVDQLPRYSQGANVLTFGAGSRLTVL.

The chain combines TRBV5-1 with TRBJ1-1, with D perhaps matching TRBD1 (6 bases). The CDR3 extends over 15 amino acids. Trimming removed 4 bases at V and 1 base at J, with 14 bases between. CDR1 SGHRS and CDR2 YFSETQ come from the germline V gene. The CDR3 loop reads CASSPIAGANTEAFF. The CDR3 coding sequence is TGCGCCAGCAGCCCAATCGCGGGGGCGAACACTGAAGCTTTCTTT. The entire variable domain, with the rest obtained from reference TRBV5-1 and TRBJ1-1, is as follows: KAGVTQTPRYLIKTRGQQVTLSCSPISGHRSVSWYQQTPGQGLQFLFEYFSETQRNKGNFPGRFSGRQFSNSRSEMNVSTLELGDSALYLCASSPIAGANTEAFFGQGTRLTVV.

This chain joins TRBV5-8 and TRBJ1-2; D is perhaps TRBD1 (6 bases). Germline V gene sequence: CDR1 SGHTS, CDR2 YDEGEE. CDR3 length equals 13 residues. Trimming shortened V by 7 bases and J by 2 bases, and 12 bases separated the two germline ends. CDR3 region: CASGGALNYGYTF. The CDR3 nucleotides read TGTGCCAGCGGGGGGGCCTTGAACTATGGCTACACCTTC.

V and J are TRBV2 and TRBJ1-1, with a weak D call TRBD1 (5 bases). This CDR3 spans 14 amino acids. The germline V and J ends were trimmed by 4 bases and 3 bases, with 12 bases remaining between them. Germline loops: CDR1 SNHLY, CDR2 FYNNEI. The CDR3 is CASSGPGGYTEAFF. CDR3 coding DNA: TGTGCCAGCAGTGGACCGGGGGGTTACACTGAAGCTTTCTTT.

The chain uses TRBV4-3 and TRBJ2-1; 8 bases match TRBD2. This CDR3 spans 17 amino acids. The J segment lost 0 bases and the V segment lost 2 bases, leaving 6 bases of the junction unmatched. Germline CDR1 and CDR2: LGHNA and YSLEER. This CDR3 reads CASSQTSGLSSYNEQFF. The CDR3 region has the DNA TGCGCCAGCAGCCAAACTAGCGGTCTTAGCTCCTACAATGAGCAGTTCTTC.

The V and J genes are TRBV7-2 and TRBJ2-3; weak D call: TRBD2 (6 bases). Germline V gene data show CDR1 as SGHTA and CDR2 as FQGNSA. The CDR3 is 15 amino acids. V lost 1 base and J lost 0, with 8 bases in between. The CDR3 loop is CASSLEGTSTDTQYF. The CDR3 nucleotides are TGTGCCAGCAGCTTAGAGGGGACTAGCACAGATACGCAGTATTTT.

The gene calls are TRBV5-1 and TRBJ2-7; TRBD2 agrees at 9 bases. Germline CDR1 reads SGHRS; CDR2 reads YFSETQ. V shed 0 bases and J 2 bases; nucleotides not matched to a gene: 6. The CDR3 loop spans 16 amino acids. CDR3 protein: CASSLGGRGGTYEQYF. CDR3 nucleotides: TGCGCCAGCAGCTTGGGGGGGCGGGGGGGCACCTACGAGCAGTACTTC.

V and J are TRBV5-1 and TRBJ1-6; possible D gene TRBD1, 6 bases. The CDR3 has 15 residues. Trimming stripped 3 bases from V and 9 bases from J, with 16 bases between. Germline V gene sequence: CDR1 SGHRS, CDR2 YFSETQ. CDR3 bases: TGCGCCAGCAGCTCGAGTGGGACACCACCTTCACCCCTCCACTTT. Its protein product is CASSSSGTPPSPLHF.

This clone was seen more than once but under ten times. The V call is TRBV7-2, the J call TRBJ2-5, with a possible D match to TRBD1 (6 bases). V was shortened by 3 bases and J by 0 bases, with 8 bases between the two germline ends. CDR1 is SGHTA and CDR2 is FQGNSA in the germline V gene. The CDR3 covers 14 residues. CDR3 coding DNA: TGTGCCAGCAGCTTGGGACATTACCAAGAGACCCAGTACTTC. Translation: CASSLGHYQETQYF.

V gene TRBV9 combines with J gene TRBJ2-7, with TRBD2 matching over 7 bases. This CDR3 is built from 15 residues. V trimming: 0 bases; J trimming: 3 bases; junction bases outside the gene matches: 6. CDR1 SGDLS and CDR2 YYNGEE come from the germline V gene. The CDR3 DNA is TGTGCCAGCAGCGTAGGAGCGGGGAGCTACTACGAGCAGTACTTC. It encodes CASSVGAGSYYEQYF.

The chain uses TRBV7-9 and TRBJ2-7; maybe TRBD2 (5 bases). V dropped 3 bases and J dropped 2 bases, with 17 bases sitting between them. The CDR3 is 16 amino acids. From germline, CDR1 is SEHNR and CDR2 FQNEAQ (reference sequence). The CDR3 here is CASSFKEGYGAYEQYF. The CDR3 DNA reads as TGTGCCAGCAGCTTTAAGGAAGGGTACGGGGCCTACGAGCAGTACTTC.

The chain employs TRBV4-1 and TRBJ1-2, with 7 bases aligning to TRBD1. Per the germline V gene, CDR1 is MGHRA and CDR2 is YSYEKL. The trim removed 3 bases at V and 5 bases at J, leaving 6 bases unmatched. The length of the CDR3 is 14 residues. The CDR3 reads CASSHPGQIYGYTF. The CDR3 DNA reads TGCGCCAGCAGCCATCCGGGACAGATTTATGGCTACACCTTC.